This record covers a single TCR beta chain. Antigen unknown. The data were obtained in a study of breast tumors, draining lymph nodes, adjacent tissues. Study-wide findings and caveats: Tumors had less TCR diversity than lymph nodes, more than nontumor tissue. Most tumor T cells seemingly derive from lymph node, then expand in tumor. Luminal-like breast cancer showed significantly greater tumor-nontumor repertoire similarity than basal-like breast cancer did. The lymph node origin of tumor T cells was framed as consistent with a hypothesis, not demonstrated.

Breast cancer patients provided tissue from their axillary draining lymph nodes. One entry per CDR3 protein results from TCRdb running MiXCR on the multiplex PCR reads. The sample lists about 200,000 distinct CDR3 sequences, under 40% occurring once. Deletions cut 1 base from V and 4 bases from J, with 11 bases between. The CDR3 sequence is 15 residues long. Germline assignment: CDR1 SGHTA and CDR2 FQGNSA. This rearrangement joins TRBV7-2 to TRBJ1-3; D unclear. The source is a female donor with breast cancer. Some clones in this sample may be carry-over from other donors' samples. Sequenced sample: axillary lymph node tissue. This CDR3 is CASSLVSGRGNTIYF. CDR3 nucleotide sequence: TGTGCCAGCAGCTTAGTTAGCGGGAGAGGAAACACCATATATTTT.